This TCR beta chain was observed in a study of T cell repertoires in cytomegalovirus infection. At the level of the study: Through public TCR beta signatures, both CMV infection and matching HLA type were indicated.

Each CDR3 protein is one row after TCRdb ran MiXCR on the reads. The sample records some 920,000 distinct CDR3 sequences, around 32% being singletons. This clonotype appeared a few times. Antigen specificity is unknown. Germline V gene sequence: CDR1 SGHTS, CDR2 YDEGEE. Germline trimming cut 4 bases from V and 9 bases from J; bases unmatched to any gene: 17. The CDR3 totals 17 residues. The source was cultured CD8+ T cells from PBMCs, collected from culture after CMV antigen stimulation. The sequence was obtained from a human donor in good health (CMV status not recorded). Some clones in this sample may be carry-over from other donors' samples. The J gene is TRBJ2-1, the V gene TRBV5-8; TRBD2 agrees at 9 bases. The CDR3 loop is CASSPEEAGGRVSEQFF. The DNA for the CDR3 is TGTGCCAGCAGCCCGGAGGAAGCGGGGGGCCGAGTCAGTGAGCAGTTCTTC.